This T cell receptor (beta chain) was obtained from a study of beta chain features in type 1 diabetes (dated 2018 in TCRdb). Background for the entire study: Patients and healthy donors did not differ in mean age, gender distribution, total cell number or subset yield. A total of about 100,000,000 sorted cells were examined across all samples, and RNA yield correlated strongly with the number of cells per subset. In the study, recently diagnosed type 1 diabetes patients and matched healthy donors were compared on the TCRB repertoires of their sorted circulating CD4+ T cell subsets. Regulatory and stem cell-like memory subsets were obtained from only 8 patients and roughly eight healthy donors, while naive and central memory subsets were obtained from all 30 or so donors. Summary of the overall study and its limitations: Fewer insertions and more nucleotide deletions at VDJ recombination sites were observed in patients with type 1 diabetes, implying thymic rearrangement abnormalities. Because cDNA rather than genomic DNA was sequenced, highly expressing activated cells could have been over-represented, although no difference in activation and CD3 levels was found between groups. Because small numbers of individuals were included in the HLA sub-analyses, any influence of HLA type on TCRB rearrangement was left unresolved. Type 1 diabetes patients showed a moderate but significant shortening of TCRB CDR3 length in all four CD4+ subsets. Shorter templates might have been favored by PCR, but patient and control samples were amplified and corrected together, so both groups would have been affected equally by any skew. Naive, central memory and regulatory TCRB repertoires appeared more similar among patients than among healthy donors.

In the germline V gene, CDR1 corresponds to SGDLS and CDR2 to YYNGEE. V is trimmed back by 0 bases and J by 0 bases, and the junction contains 2 bases that no gene match accounts for. Inclusive of the bounding cysteine and phenylalanine, the CDR3 is 16 residues long. Of all the DNA, just the CDR3 is kept, 48 bases in frame from base 1. This clone has only a few counts. Its target antigen remains unknown. The input lacks base qualities; no much larger clone sits a single base away. The sample contains more than one DNA sequence encoding this CDR3. From each donor, a single peripheral blood sample of 100 to 150 mL on average was drawn into heparinised tubes. Using a panel that included CD45RO, CCR7, CD25, CD127, CD95 and CD27, naive, central memory, regulatory and stem cell-like memory CD4+ T cells were sorted on a BD FACSAria II. Every sorted population had a purity above 95%. PBMCs were isolated immediately by Lymphoprep density gradient centrifugation and stained directly without culture. So that batch effects would be minimized, each experiment stained and sorted samples in pairs, pairing one healthy donor with one patient.

The entire isolated RNA was reverse transcribed using the High Capacity cDNA Reverse Transcription Kit, and thus expressed TCRB transcripts were sequenced. Naive, central memory and regulatory T cell samples underwent deep immunoSEQ sequencing, averaging approximately 3.3 million total reads per sample. Sorted cells were lysed in RLT buffer and RNA was extracted with DNase-treated RNeasy Micro or Mini kits, depending on cell number. Each cell subset was processed on its own to prevent cross-contamination, while patient and healthy donor samples were processed together. The immunoSEQ multiplex PCR was used to amplify TCRB sequences from cDNA, generating 87-bp fragments that spanned the CDR3 region. Sequencing of the amplicons was done on the Illumina HiSeq platform. As for the original processing: Synthetic template baselines were used to correct PCR bias computationally, reads within Hamming distance 2 were collapsed, and singletons that could not be merged were discarded. By aligning reads against IMGT, V, D and J genes, CDR3 length, and insertions or deletions at six rearrangement sites were assigned. Within each subset, clonotype counts were normalized to the number of sorted cells before true diversity and Gini coefficients were calculated with the tcR R package. Repertoire sharing was quantified using the overlap coefficient calculated on TCRB nucleotide sequences. Out-of-frame TCRB sequences from naive cells were analyzed to stand in for the pre-selection repertoire. TCRdb carries this immuneACCESS record with in-frame sequences only. Its versions omit some clonotypes, under half of them owing to an unresolved V gene in the studies checked, with the rest unexplained. That table furnishes V, J and clone size, whereas the DNA furnished D and trimming. For this sample there are about 330,000 clones; roughly 9.6% appear just once. The ten largest clones add up to about 0.015% of the sample.

The sample consisted of naive CD4+ T cells from blood. The label giving this sample's cell subset or site can be read as: true naive CD4+ T cells. The source is a woman under 40 in good health. Recombination linked TRBV9 to TRBJ2-1; 8 central nucleotides agree with TRBD2. This receptor has the CDR3 CASSVGSGSSYNEQFF. The nucleotides read TGTGCCAGCAGCGTAGGGAGCGGGAGCTCCTACAATGAGCAGTTCTTC.